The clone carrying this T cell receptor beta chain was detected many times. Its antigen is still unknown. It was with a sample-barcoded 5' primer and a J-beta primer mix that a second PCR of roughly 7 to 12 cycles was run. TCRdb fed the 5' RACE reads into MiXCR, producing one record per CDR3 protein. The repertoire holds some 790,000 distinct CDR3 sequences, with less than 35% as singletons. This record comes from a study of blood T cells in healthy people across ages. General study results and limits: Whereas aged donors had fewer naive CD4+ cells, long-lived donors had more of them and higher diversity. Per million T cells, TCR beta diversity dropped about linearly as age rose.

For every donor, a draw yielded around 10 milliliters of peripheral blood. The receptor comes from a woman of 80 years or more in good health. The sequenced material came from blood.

Here the CDR3 reads CASSLAGPKEAEQYF. CDR3 sequence (DNA): TGTGCCAGCAGTTTAGCGGGCCCTAAGGAGGCCGAGCAGTACTTC. The chain carries TRBV28 and TRBJ2-7; tentative D call: TRBD2 (5 bases). Trimming removed 2 bases at V and 6 bases at J, with 17 bases between. The CDR3 has 15 amino acids. CDR1 and CDR2 from the germline V gene are MDHEN and SYDVKM.